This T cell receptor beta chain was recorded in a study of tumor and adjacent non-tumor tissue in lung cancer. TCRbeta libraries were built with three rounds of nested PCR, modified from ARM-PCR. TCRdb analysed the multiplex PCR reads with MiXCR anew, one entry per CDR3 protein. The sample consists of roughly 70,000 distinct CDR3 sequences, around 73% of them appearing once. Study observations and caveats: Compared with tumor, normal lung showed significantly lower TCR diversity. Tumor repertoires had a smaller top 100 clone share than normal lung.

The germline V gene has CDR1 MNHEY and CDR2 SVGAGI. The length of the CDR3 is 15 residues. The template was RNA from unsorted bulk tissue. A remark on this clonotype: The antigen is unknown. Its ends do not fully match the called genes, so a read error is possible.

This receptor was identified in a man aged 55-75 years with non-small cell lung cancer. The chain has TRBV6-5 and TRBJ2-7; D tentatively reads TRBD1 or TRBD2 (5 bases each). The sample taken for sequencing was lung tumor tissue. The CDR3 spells CASRYSRWETVEQYF. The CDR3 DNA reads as TGTGCCAGCAGATACTCGAGGTGGGAGACAGTCGAGCAGTACTTC.